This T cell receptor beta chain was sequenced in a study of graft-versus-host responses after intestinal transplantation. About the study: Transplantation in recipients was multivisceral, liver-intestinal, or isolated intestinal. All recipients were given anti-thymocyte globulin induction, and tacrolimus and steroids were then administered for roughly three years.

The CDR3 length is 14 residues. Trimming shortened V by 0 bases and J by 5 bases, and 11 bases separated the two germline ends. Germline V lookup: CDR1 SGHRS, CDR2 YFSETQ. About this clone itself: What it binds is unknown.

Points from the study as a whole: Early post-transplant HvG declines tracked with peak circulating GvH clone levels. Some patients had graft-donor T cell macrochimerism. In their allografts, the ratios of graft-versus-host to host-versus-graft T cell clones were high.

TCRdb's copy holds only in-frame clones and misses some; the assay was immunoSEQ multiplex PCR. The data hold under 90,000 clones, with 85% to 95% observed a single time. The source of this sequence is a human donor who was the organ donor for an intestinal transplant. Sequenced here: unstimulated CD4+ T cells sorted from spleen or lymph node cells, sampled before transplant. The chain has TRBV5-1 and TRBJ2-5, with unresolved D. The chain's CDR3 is CASSLGLRGETQYF. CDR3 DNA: TGCGCCAGCAGCTTGGGTCTACGAGGTGAGACCCAGTACTTC.